The 9 T cell receptor beta chains presented below share a single source sample, sequenced in a study of type 1 regulatory T cells. TCRdb independently ran MiXCR on the reads; one entry per CDR3 protein. Of 80,000 to 100,000 distinct CDR3 sequences in the sample, roughly 31% are singletons; the top ten hold less than 2.5%. Sequenced sample: CD4+ T cells, either the whole sample or a sorted fraction (not recorded which). The receptors stem from a human donor in good health.

This clonotype was counted a few times. This chain joins TRBV20-1 and TRBJ2-1; TRBD2 agrees at 14 bases. After removal of 3 bases from V and 7 bases from J, the junction contained 8 bases not matched to a gene. This CDR3 has 16 residues. CDR1 and CDR2 from the germline V gene are DFQATT and SNEGSKA (reference sequence). The DNA of the CDR3 is TGCAGTGCTAGTGATGCGACTAGCGGGAGGGTGAATGAGCAGTTCTTC. It codes for CSASDATSGRVNEQFF.

The J gene is TRBJ1-1, the V gene TRBV24-1; D not resolved. V gave up 0 bases and J gave up 12 bases, with 7 bases separating them. The CDR3 contains 11 residues. From germline, CDR1 is KGHDR and CDR2 SFDVKD. The CDR3 reads CATSDLRTTFF. The CDR3 DNA is TGTGCCACCAGTGATTTGAGGACTACTTTCTTT.

This clonotype came up a few times. The chain couples TRBV7-9 to TRBJ2-1; 7 bases fit TRBD2. Trimming cost V 4 bases and J 8 bases; bases outside gene matches: 2. The CDR3 loop spans 12 amino acids. Germline CDR1 and CDR2: SEHNR and FQNEAQ (reference sequence). The CDR3 protein is CASSSTSDEQFF. DNA for the CDR3: TGTGCCAGCAGCTCTACTAGCGATGAGCAGTTCTTC.

The genes are TRBV5-1 and TRBJ1-4, with 8 bases identical to TRBD1. CDR1 SGHRS and CDR2 YFSETQ come from the germline V gene. V lost 0 bases, J lost 6 bases, and 4 bases stayed unmatched. CDR3 size: 15 residues. The CDR3 protein is CASSLDGTGDEKLFF. CDR3 nucleotides: TGCGCCAGCAGCTTGGATGGGACAGGTGATGAAAAACTGTTTTTT.

The V gene is TRBV28, the J gene TRBJ2-5; TRBD1 is a possible D gene (5 bases). Trimming shortened V by 7 bases and J by 1 base, and 16 bases separated the two germline ends. Germline CDR1 reads MDHEN; CDR2 reads SYDVKM. CDR3 length: 15 residues. CDR3 bases: TGTGCCAGCATAAGTTCGCAGGGAACCCAAGAGACCCAGTACTTC. Protein sequence: CASISSQGTQETQYF.

This chain links TRBV5-1 with TRBJ1-1, with 7 positions matching TRBD1. Germline trimming cut 5 bases from V and 7 bases from J; bases unmatched to any gene: 8. The CDR3 extends over 13 amino acids. The V gene's germline CDR1 is SGHRS and CDR2 YFSETQ. CDR3 coding DNA: TGCGCCAGCAGTACCGGGACAGACTTTGAAGCTTTCTTT. Its translation: CASSTGTDFEAFF.

The chain links TRBV11-1 to TRBJ2-2; 7 bases are shared with TRBD1. This CDR3 contains 16 residues. CDR1 SGHAT and CDR2 FQDESV come from the germline V gene (reference sequence). With V trimmed by 6 bases and J by 0 bases, 7 bases remained unmatched. The CDR3 bases are TGTGCCAGCAGTCTGAACAGGGGTGCGAACACCGGGGAGCTGTTTTTT. Translating it yields CASSLNRGANTGELFF.

The chain combines TRBV7-2 with TRBJ2-7; TRBD2 matches at 8 bases. Trimming removed 3 bases from V and 1 base from J; junction bases left unmatched: 5. Germline values: CDR1 SGHTA, CDR2 FQGNSA. The CDR3 runs 15 residues. CDR3 DNA sequence: TGTGCCAGCAGCTTGGATAGCGGGACTTCCTACGAGCAGTACTTC. Its protein product is CASSLDSGTSYEQYF.

V and J are TRBV7-8 and TRBJ2-1; D is ambiguous. Germline V gene data show CDR1 as SGHVS and CDR2 as FQNEAQ. V was cut by 3 bases and J by 2 bases, with 5 bases left in between. The CDR3 is made up of 13 amino acids. CDR3 loop: CASSFATYNEQFF. CDR3 nucleotides: TGTGCCAGCAGCTTTGCGACCTACAATGAGCAGTTCTTC.